The rows below give T cell receptor beta chains drawn from one sample of a study of naive and memory T cell subsets. A single record per CDR3 protein comes from TCRdb applying MiXCR to the UMI-ligation and nested PCR reads. The sample lists approximately 80,000 distinct CDR3 sequences, around 9% occurring once. Sequencing was done on a sample of naive CD8+ T cells from blood. The source is a human donor in good health. The CDR3 runs from the conserved cysteine through the conserved F or W. The order of the fields is clone size, V gene, J gene, D gene, CDR3 DNA, CDR3 protein. The D gene is left open where the match is weak. Clone size appears in some rows only: once, few, many, or a class for an expanded clone.

abundance: .; v_gene: TRBV29-1; j_gene: TRBJ1-1; d_gene: .; CDR3nt: TGCAGCGTTGAAATGGAGAACACTGAAGCTTTCTTT; CDR3aa: CSVEMENTEAFF
abundance: .; v_gene: TRBV2; j_gene: TRBJ2-7; d_gene: .; CDR3nt: TGTGCCAGCAGATGGCCCGCCGACTTCTACGAGCAGTACTTC; CDR3aa: CASRWPADFYEQYF
abundance: few; v_gene: TRBV20-1; j_gene: TRBJ1-1; d_gene: TRBD1; CDR3nt: TGCAGTGCTCTCCGGGACAGGGGGCTGGGCACTGAAGCTTTCTTT; CDR3aa: CSALRDRGLGTEAFF
abundance: few; v_gene: TRBV5-1; j_gene: TRBJ2-7; d_gene: TRBD2; CDR3nt: TGCGCCAGCAGCTTGCGAGGGAGGGCCTACGAGCAGTACTTC; CDR3aa: CASSLRGRAYEQYF
abundance: few; v_gene: TRBV21-1; j_gene: TRBJ2-2; d_gene: .; CDR3nt: TGTGCCAGCAGCAAATACGGCGGGAGGGCCGGGGAGCTGTTTTTT; CDR3aa: CASSKYGGRAGELFF
abundance: many; v_gene: TRBV27; j_gene: TRBJ2-7; d_gene: .; CDR3nt: TGTGCCAGCAGTTTATCAGGGGGGGGTTACGAGCAGTACTTC; CDR3aa: CASSLSGGGYEQYF
abundance: many; v_gene: TRBV29-1; j_gene: TRBJ2-1; d_gene: TRBD2; CDR3nt: TGCAGCGCTCTTCAGACTAGCGGGACAGAGGGGAATGAGCAGTTCTTC; CDR3aa: CSALQTSGTEGNEQFF
abundance: .; v_gene: TRBV7-9; j_gene: TRBJ1-4; d_gene: .; CDR3nt: TGTGCCAGCATAGGGGTTGGTGAAAAACTGTTTTTT; CDR3aa: CASIGVGEKLFF
abundance: .; v_gene: TRBV13; j_gene: TRBJ2-7; d_gene: .; CDR3nt: TGTGCCAGCAGCCTACAGGGAGTGACCTACGAGCAGTACTTC; CDR3aa: CASSLQGVTYEQYF
abundance: .; v_gene: TRBV12-3/TRBV12-4; j_gene: TRBJ2-5; d_gene: .; CDR3nt: TGTGCCAGCAGTTCTGGACCCCCCGGAGGAGAGACCCAGTACTTC; CDR3aa: CASSSGPPGGETQYF
abundance: many; v_gene: TRBV6-5; j_gene: TRBJ1-4; d_gene: .; CDR3nt: TGTGCCAGCAGTTACTCGTCGACAGTTAATGAAAAACTGTTTTTT; CDR3aa: CASSYSSTVNEKLFF
abundance: .; v_gene: TRBV10-3; j_gene: TRBJ2-1; d_gene: TRBD2; CDR3nt: TGTGCCATCAGAACCACAAGCGGCGGGACTAGCGGAGAGAGCTCCTACAATGAGCAGTTCTTC; CDR3aa: CAIRTTSGGTSGESSYNEQFF
abundance: .; v_gene: TRBV7-8; j_gene: TRBJ2-1; d_gene: TRBD2; CDR3nt: TGTGCCAGCAGTTCGAAGACCGGGACTAGCTCCGAGCAGTTCTTC; CDR3aa: CASSSKTGTSSEQFF
abundance: many; v_gene: TRBV9; j_gene: TRBJ2-1; d_gene: TRBD2; CDR3nt: TGTGCCAGCAGCCCTACTGTAGCGGGGGGGAATGAGCAGTTCTTC; CDR3aa: CASSPTVAGGNEQFF
abundance: many; v_gene: TRBV4-1; j_gene: TRBJ1-4; d_gene: .; CDR3nt: TGCGCCAGCAGCCAAGAGAGGGAAAAACTGTTTTTT; CDR3aa: CASSQEREKLFF
abundance: few; v_gene: TRBV13; j_gene: TRBJ2-3; d_gene: .; CDR3nt: TGTGCCAGCGAGGAGCGAATGGGGGTCACAGATACGCAGTATTTT; CDR3aa: CASEERMGVTDTQYF
abundance: many; v_gene: TRBV27; j_gene: TRBJ2-1; d_gene: TRBD2; CDR3nt: TGTGCCAGCAGTGGACCCCCCACCGGGACTAGCGGGAGGGCTTACAATGAGCAGTTCTTC; CDR3aa: CASSGPPTGTSGRAYNEQFF
abundance: many; v_gene: TRBV4-3; j_gene: TRBJ2-7; d_gene: TRBD2; CDR3nt: TGCGCCAGCAGCCCTTCGGCTAGCGGTAACTACGAGCAGTACTTC; CDR3aa: CASSPSASGNYEQYF
abundance: .; v_gene: TRBV7-9; j_gene: TRBJ2-7; d_gene: TRBD2; CDR3nt: TGTGCCAGCAGGGGGTCCGGGACTAGCGGCTCTGGGGTCTACGAGCAGTACTTC; CDR3aa: CASRGSGTSGSGVYEQYF
abundance: few; v_gene: TRBV12-3/TRBV12-4; j_gene: TRBJ2-1; d_gene: .; CDR3nt: TGTGCCAGCAGTTACAGGGAGCAGTTCTTC; CDR3aa: CASSYREQFF
abundance: .; v_gene: TRBV9; j_gene: TRBJ2-5; d_gene: .; CDR3nt: TGTGCCAGCAGCGTAGGAGGTTCTCAAGAGACCCAGTACTTC; CDR3aa: CASSVGGSQETQYF
abundance: .; v_gene: TRBV11-2; j_gene: TRBJ2-3; d_gene: .; CDR3nt: TGTGCCAGCAGCCTGGGGGGAGGTACGCAGTATTTT; CDR3aa: CASSLGGGTQYF
abundance: many; v_gene: TRBV6-5; j_gene: TRBJ2-2; d_gene: .; CDR3nt: TGTGCCAGCAGTCCTTACACCGGGGAGCTGTTTTTT; CDR3aa: CASSPYTGELFF
abundance: many; v_gene: TRBV28; j_gene: TRBJ2-5; d_gene: .; CDR3nt: TGTGCCAGCAGTTCCGACGGCCGAAGAGAGACCCAGTACTTC; CDR3aa: CASSSDGRRETQYF
abundance: many; v_gene: TRBV12-3/TRBV12-4; j_gene: TRBJ1-3; d_gene: .; CDR3nt: TGTGCCAGCAGTCCTCGTTCTGGAAACACCATATATTTT; CDR3aa: CASSPRSGNTIYF
abundance: few; v_gene: TRBV7-9; j_gene: TRBJ2-7; d_gene: .; CDR3nt: TGTGCCAGCAGCTGGGGCTACGAGCAGTACTTC; CDR3aa: CASSWGYEQYF
abundance: .; v_gene: TRBV13; j_gene: TRBJ1-2; d_gene: .; CDR3nt: TGTGCCACCACCCAAACAGGGCTCTATGGCTACACCTTC; CDR3aa: CATTQTGLYGYTF
abundance: .; v_gene: TRBV11-1; j_gene: TRBJ2-7; d_gene: TRBD2; CDR3nt: TGTGCCAGCACCTCCGGGACTAGCTACCTCTACGAGCAGTACTTC; CDR3aa: CASTSGTSYLYEQYF
abundance: many; v_gene: TRBV7-9; j_gene: TRBJ2-1; d_gene: TRBD1; CDR3nt: TGTGCCAGCCGCCCCGGGACAGGTTCCTACAATGAGCAGTTCTTC; CDR3aa: CASRPGTGSYNEQFF
abundance: .; v_gene: TRBV29-1; j_gene: TRBJ2-3; d_gene: TRBD2; CDR3nt: TGCAGCGTTGTCCCGTGGGGAGCGGGAGTAGGGGATACGCAGTATTTT; CDR3aa: CSVVPWGAGVGDTQYF
abundance: .; v_gene: TRBV9; j_gene: TRBJ2-3; d_gene: TRBD2; CDR3nt: TGTGCCAGCAGCGCATACTCCGGGACTACCAGCACAGATACGCAGTATTTT; CDR3aa: CASSAYSGTTSTDTQYF
abundance: .; v_gene: TRBV12-3/TRBV12-4; j_gene: TRBJ2-1; d_gene: .; CDR3nt: TGTGCCAGCACCCAAGGGGGGCTAGCCTATGAGCAGTTCTTC; CDR3aa: CASTQGGLAYEQFF
abundance: many; v_gene: TRBV5-1; j_gene: TRBJ2-7; d_gene: .; CDR3nt: TGCGCCAGCAGCGCCGGCGGTTCGGTGAGGGAGCAGTACTTC; CDR3aa: CASSAGGSVREQYF
abundance: many; v_gene: TRBV5-1; j_gene: TRBJ2-7; d_gene: .; CDR3nt: TGCGCCAGCAGCTACGTCCCCTTTGCCTACGAGCAGTACTTC; CDR3aa: CASSYVPFAYEQYF
abundance: few; v_gene: TRBV6-6; j_gene: TRBJ2-5; d_gene: .; CDR3nt: TGTGCCAGCAGTTACTCGAATAGCCAAGAGACCCAGTACTTC; CDR3aa: CASSYSNSQETQYF